The clone carrying this TCR beta chain was seen a few times. Antigen specificity is unknown. Germline CDR1 and CDR2: ENHRY and SYGVKD. J was trimmed by 8 bases and V by 3 bases; bases with no gene match: 8. The CDR3 is 15 residues long. PCR was performed a second time for about 7 to 12 cycles using a sample-barcoded 5' primer and a J-beta primer mix. Through a template-switch adaptor with 12 random nucleotides, each cDNA molecule received a tag. TCRdb re-analysed the 5' RACE reads in MiXCR, keeping a single row per CDR3 protein. The table records 1.5 million to 2 million distinct CDR3 sequences, 28% of them present only once. Healthy Caucasian individuals from Russia aged about 6 to 95 were enrolled as donors. The sample comes from a study of blood T cells in healthy people across ages. Study-level points and caveats: Higher diversity and more naive CD4+ cells were features of long-lived donors, compared to aged donors. Possibly, changes in expanded clonotypes were confounded because donor CMV status was unknown.

The sequenced sample consisted of blood. The sequence derives from a woman aged 25-40 years in good health. V and J are TRBV10-3 and TRBJ2-1, with 9 bases matching TRBD2. The CDR3 region is CAISDLGLASDEQFF. The CDR3 DNA follows: TGTGCCATCAGTGATCTCGGACTAGCGAGCGATGAGCAGTTCTTC.